This paragraph reports one T cell receptor (beta chain). The antigen remains unidentified. The record originates from a study of response to subunit inactivated influenza vaccine. General study points: After each seasonal influenza vaccination, few new T cells are recruited, the authors suggested.

MiXCR, run by TCRdb on the RT-PCR reads, gives a single entry per CDR3 protein. In the table there are around 200,000 distinct CDR3 sequences, about 9% of which are singletons. V was shortened by 5 bases and J by 7 bases, with 20 bases between the two germline ends. The CDR3 spans 15 residues. From germline, CDR1 is LNHDA and CDR2 SQIVND (reference sequence). This TCR came from a man aged 50 to 60 who received an inactivated influenza vaccine. The sample in question was non-naive T cells sorted from PBMCs, obtained on the day of vaccination. The chain has TRBV19 and TRBJ1-2; TRBD1 might be the D (5 bases). Written as DNA, the CDR3 is TGTGCCAGTAGTTTGGGACGGCAGAGAGGCGTTGGCTACACCTTC. As protein: CASSLGRQRGVGYTF. Full variable domain (outside the CDR3, taken from reference TRBV19 and TRBJ1-2): DGGITQSPKYLFRKEGQNVTLSCEQNLNHDAMYWYRQDPGQGLRLIYYSQIVNDFQKGDIAEGYSVSREKKESFPLTVTSAQKNPTAFYLCASSLGRQRGVGYTFGSGTRLTVV.